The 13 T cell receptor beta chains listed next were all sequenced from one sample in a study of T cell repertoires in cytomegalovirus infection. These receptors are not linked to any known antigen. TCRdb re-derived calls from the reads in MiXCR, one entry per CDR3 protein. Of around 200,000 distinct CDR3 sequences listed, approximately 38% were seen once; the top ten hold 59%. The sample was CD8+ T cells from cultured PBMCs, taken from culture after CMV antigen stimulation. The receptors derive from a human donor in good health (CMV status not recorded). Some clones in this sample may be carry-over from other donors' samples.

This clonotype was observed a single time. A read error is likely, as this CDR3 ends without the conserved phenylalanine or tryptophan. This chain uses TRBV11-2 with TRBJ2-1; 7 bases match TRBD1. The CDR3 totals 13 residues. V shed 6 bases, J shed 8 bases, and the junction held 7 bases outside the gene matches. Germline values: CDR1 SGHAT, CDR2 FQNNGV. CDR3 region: CASRARGSDEQFL. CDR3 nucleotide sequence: TGTGCCAGCAGAGCCAGGGGGTCGGATGAGCAGTTCTTA.

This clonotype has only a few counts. This CDR3 is CASSLDLKGTALQLANEKLFF. The CDR3 region has the DNA TGTGCCAGCAGCTTAGACCTAAAGGGTACAGCCCTCCAACTGGCTAATGAAAAACTGTTTTTT. The chain combines TRBV7-9 with TRBJ1-4; D is uncertain. The CDR3 contains 21 residues. CDR1 is SEHNR and CDR2 is FQNEAQ in the germline V gene (reference sequence). V was shortened by 1 base and J by 3 bases, with 27 bases between the two germline ends.

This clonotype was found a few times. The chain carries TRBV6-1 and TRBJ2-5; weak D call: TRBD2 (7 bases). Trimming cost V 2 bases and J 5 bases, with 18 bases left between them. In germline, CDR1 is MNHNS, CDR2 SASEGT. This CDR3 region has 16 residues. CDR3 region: CASSEFDGGPEETQYF. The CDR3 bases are TGTGCCAGCAGTGAATTTGACGGGGGGCCGGAGGAGACCCAGTACTTC.

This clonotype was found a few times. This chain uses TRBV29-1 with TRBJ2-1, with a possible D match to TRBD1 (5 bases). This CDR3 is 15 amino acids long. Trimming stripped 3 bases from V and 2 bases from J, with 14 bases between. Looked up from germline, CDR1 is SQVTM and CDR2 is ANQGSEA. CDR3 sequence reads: CSVEAGSRAYNEQFF. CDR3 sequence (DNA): TGCAGCGTTGAGGCAGGGTCCCGGGCCTACAATGAGCAGTTCTTC.

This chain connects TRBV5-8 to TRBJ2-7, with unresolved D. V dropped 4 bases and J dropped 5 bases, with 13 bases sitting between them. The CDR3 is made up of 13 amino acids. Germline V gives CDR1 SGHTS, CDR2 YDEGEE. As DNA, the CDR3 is TGTGCCAGCAGCGTCTACGGATTTAACGAGCAGTACTTC. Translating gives CASSVYGFNEQYF. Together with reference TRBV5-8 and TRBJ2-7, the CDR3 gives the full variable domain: EAGVTQSPTHLIKTRGQQATLRCSPISGHTSVYWYQQALGLGLQFLLWYDEGEERNRGNFPPRFSGRQFPNYSSELNVNALELEDSALYLCASSVYGFNEQYFGPGTRLTVT.

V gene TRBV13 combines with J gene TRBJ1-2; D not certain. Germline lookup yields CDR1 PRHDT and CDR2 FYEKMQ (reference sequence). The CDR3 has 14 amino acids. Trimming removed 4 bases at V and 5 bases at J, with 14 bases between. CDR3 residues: CASSSGKFGYGYTF. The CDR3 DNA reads TGTGCCAGCAGCTCGGGCAAGTTCGGATATGGCTACACCTTC.

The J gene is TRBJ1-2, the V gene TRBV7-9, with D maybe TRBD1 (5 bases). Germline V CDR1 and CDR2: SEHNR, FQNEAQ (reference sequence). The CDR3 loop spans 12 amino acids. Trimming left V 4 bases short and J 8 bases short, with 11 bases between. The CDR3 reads CASSSGGDGYTF. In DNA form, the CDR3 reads TGTGCCAGCAGCTCCGGTGGGGACGGCTACACCTTC.

The DNA for the CDR3 is TGTGCCAGCAGCCACCGGGACATCTCCTACGAGCAGTACTTC. Amino acid sequence: CASSHRDISYEQYF. J is TRBJ2-7 and V is TRBV7-4; maybe TRBD1 (6 bases). V was clipped by 5 bases and J by 0 bases, with 11 bases between them. The CDR3 has 14 amino acids. Germline lookup yields CDR1 SGHVT and CDR2 SQSDAQ.

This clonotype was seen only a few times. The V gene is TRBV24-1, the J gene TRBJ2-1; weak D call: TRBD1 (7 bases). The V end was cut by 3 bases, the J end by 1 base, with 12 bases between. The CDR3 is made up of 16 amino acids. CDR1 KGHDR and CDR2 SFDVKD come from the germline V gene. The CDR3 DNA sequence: TGTGCCACCAGTGATGCCGCAGGGGGGTCCTACAATGAGCAGTTCTTC. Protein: CATSDAAGGSYNEQFF.

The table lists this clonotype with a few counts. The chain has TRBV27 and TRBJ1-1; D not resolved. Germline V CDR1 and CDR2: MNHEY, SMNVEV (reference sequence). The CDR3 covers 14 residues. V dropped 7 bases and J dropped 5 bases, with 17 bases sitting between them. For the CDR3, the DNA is TGTGCCAGCACCTCTTACACGGAGAATACTGAAGCTTTCTTT. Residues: CASTSYTENTEAFF.

In DNA form, the CDR3 reads TGTGCCAGCAGTTACTTTCAGGATTTCAATGAGCAGTTCTTC. It yields the protein CASSYFQDFNEQFF. This chain connects TRBV6-5 to TRBJ2-1; D call uncertain. The CDR3 totals 14 residues. The germline CDR1 and CDR2 sequences are MNHEY and SVGAGI. V lost 1 base, J lost 6 bases, and 10 bases lay in between.

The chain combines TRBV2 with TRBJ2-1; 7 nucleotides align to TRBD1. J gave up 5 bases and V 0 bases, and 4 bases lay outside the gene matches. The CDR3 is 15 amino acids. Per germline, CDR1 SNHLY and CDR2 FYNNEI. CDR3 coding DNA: TGTGCCAGCAGTGAAGCCCATGGGACAGACAATGAGCAGTTCTTC. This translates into CASSEAHGTDNEQFF.

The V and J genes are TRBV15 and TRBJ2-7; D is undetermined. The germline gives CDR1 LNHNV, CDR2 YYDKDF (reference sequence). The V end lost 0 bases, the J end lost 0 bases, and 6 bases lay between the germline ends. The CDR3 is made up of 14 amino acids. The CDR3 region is CATSRDRSSYEQYF. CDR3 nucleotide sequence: TGTGCCACCAGCAGAGATCGGAGCTCCTACGAGCAGTACTTC.